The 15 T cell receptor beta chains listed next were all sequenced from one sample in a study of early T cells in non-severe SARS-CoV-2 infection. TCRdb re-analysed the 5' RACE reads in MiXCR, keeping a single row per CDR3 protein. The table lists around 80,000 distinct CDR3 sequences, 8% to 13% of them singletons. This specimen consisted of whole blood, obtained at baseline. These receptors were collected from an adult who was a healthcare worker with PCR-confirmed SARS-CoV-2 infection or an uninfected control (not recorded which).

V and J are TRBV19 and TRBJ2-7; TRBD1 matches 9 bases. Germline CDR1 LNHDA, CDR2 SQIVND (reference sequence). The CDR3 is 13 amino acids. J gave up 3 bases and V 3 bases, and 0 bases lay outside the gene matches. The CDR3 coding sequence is TGTGCCAGTAGTATGGGACAGGGCTACGAGCAGTACTTC. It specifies CASSMGQGYEQYF.

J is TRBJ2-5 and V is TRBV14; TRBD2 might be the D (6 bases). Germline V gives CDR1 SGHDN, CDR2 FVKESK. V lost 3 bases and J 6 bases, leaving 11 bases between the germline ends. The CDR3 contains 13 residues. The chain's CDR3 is CASSQGGIKTQYF. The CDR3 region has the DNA TGTGCCAGCAGCCAGGGCGGGATAAAGACCCAGTACTTC.

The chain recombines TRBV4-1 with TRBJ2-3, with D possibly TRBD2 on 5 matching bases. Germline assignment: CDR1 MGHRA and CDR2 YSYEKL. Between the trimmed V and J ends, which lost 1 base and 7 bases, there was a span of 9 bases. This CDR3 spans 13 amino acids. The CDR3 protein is CASSQGGSHTQYF. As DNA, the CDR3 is TGCGCCAGCAGCCAAGGCGGGTCTCATACGCAGTATTTT.

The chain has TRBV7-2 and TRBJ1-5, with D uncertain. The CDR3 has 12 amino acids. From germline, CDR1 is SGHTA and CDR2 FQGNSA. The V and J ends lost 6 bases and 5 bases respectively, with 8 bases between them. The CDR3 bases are TGTGCCAGCAGAGTCGGAGATCAGCCCCAGCATTTT. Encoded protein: CASRVGDQPQHF.

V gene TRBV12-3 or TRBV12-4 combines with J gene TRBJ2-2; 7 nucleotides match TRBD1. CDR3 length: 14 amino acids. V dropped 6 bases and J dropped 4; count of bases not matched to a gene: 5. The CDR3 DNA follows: TGTGCCAGCAGCCGGACAGGTTTCACCGGGGAGCTGTTTTTT. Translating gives CASSRTGFTGELFF.

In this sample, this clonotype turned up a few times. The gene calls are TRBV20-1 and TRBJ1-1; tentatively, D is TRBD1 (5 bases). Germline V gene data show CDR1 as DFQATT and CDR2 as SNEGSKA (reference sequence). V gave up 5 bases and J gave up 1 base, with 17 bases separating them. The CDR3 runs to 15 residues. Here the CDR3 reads CSAPRPTGRNTEAFF. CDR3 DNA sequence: TGCAGTGCTCCCAGGCCTACAGGAAGGAACACTGAAGCTTTCTTT.

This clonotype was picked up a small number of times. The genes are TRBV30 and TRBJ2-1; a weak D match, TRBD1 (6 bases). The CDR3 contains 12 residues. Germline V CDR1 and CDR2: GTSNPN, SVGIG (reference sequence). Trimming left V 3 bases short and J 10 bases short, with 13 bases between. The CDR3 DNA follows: TGTGCCTGGAGCAGGGGAATGGGGGAGCAGTTCTTC. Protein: CAWSRGMGEQFF.

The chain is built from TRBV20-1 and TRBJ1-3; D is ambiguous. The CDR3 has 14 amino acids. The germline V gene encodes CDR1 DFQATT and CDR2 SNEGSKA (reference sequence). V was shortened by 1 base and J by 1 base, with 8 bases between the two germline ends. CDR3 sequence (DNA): TGCAGTGCTAGAGGCACCCCATCTGGAAACACCATATATTTT. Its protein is CSARGTPSGNTIYF.

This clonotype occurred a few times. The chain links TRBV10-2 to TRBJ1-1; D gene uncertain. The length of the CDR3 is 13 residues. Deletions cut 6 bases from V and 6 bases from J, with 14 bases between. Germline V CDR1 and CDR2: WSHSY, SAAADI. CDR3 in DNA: TGCGCCAGCAGGGAAAGCGCAGTCCCTGAAGCTTTCTTT. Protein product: CASRESAVPEAFF.

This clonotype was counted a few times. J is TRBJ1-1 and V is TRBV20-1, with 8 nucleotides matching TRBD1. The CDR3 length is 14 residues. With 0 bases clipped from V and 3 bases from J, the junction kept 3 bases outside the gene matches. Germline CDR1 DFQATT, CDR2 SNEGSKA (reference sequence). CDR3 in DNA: TGCAGTGCTAGAGAACTACAGGGGGACACTGAAGCTTTCTTT. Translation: CSARELQGDTEAFF.

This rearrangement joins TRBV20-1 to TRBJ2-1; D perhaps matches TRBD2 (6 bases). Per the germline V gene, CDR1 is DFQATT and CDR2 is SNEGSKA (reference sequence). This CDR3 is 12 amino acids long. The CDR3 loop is CSGDSPYNEQFF. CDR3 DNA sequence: TGCAGCGGGGACTCGCCCTACAATGAGCAGTTCTTC.

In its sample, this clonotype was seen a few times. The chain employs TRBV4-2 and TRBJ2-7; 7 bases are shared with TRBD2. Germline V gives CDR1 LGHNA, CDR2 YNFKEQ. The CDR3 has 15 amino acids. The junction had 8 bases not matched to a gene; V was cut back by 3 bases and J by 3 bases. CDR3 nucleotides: TGTGCCAGCAGCCATGACCCCAGCGGGGACTACGAGCAGTACTTC. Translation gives CASSHDPSGDYEQYF.

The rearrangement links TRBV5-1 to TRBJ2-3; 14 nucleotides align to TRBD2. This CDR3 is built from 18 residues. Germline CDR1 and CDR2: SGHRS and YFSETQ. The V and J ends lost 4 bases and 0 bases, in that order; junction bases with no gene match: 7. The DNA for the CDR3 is TGCGCCAGCAGCCTTAGACTAGCGGGAGGGCTGAGCACAGATACGCAGTATTTT. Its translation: CASSLRLAGGLSTDTQYF.

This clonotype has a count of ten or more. CDR3 region: CASSPRGGYGYTF. DNA of the CDR3: TGTGCCAGCAGTCCTCGGGGCGGCTATGGCTACACCTTC. This rearrangement joins TRBV12-3 or TRBV12-4 to TRBJ1-2; D might be TRBD1 (5 bases). The CDR3 is 13 residues long. Trimming stripped 5 bases from V and 4 bases from J, with 11 bases between.

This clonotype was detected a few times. CDR3 protein: CASSPPRDSSYNEQFF. For the CDR3, the DNA is TGTGCCAGCAGCCCACCCCGGGACAGCTCCTACAATGAGCAGTTCTTC. This chain joins TRBV28 and TRBJ2-1; 7 nucleotides align to TRBD1. Germline CDR1 MDHEN, CDR2 SYDVKM. This CDR3 is built from 16 residues. V dropped 6 bases and J dropped 0; count of bases not matched to a gene: 8.